These 20 T cell receptor beta chains share one sample of origin, sequenced in a study of PD-L1 blockade in urothelial cancer. The data were produced by immunoSEQ multiplex PCR, yet TCRdb's version contains in-frame clones alone and is incomplete. The sample holds some 41,000 clones, 83% seen once. Time point denoted: peripheral blood 6 weeks after treatment start. Specimen: PBMCs, collected around atezolizumab (anti-PD-L1) treatment. These receptors came from a man aged 55 to 70 with urothelial cancer.

The V gene is TRBV5-1, the J gene TRBJ2-2; TRBD1 is a possible D gene (8 bases). Per germline, CDR1 SGHRS and CDR2 YFSETQ. The ends were cut back, 4 bases at V and 6 bases at J, with 16 bases in the middle. The CDR3 sequence is 15 residues long. CDR3 DNA: TGCGCCAGCAGCGTGAACAGGGGGGGATCCGGGGAGCTGTTTTTT. Translated: CASSVNRGGSGELFF.

V gene TRBV7-8 combines with J gene TRBJ2-5; 7 bases fit TRBD2. V lost 4 bases and J lost 9; bases outside the gene matches: 14. This CDR3 comprises 15 residues. CDR1 is SGHVS, CDR2 FQNEAQ, per germline. This chain's CDR3 is CASSYPAGPRGAQYF. CDR3 in DNA: TGTGCCAGCAGCTACCCAGCGGGACCAAGAGGGGCCCAGTACTTC.

The chain is built from TRBV2 and TRBJ1-2, with D perhaps matching TRBD1 (6 bases). V was trimmed by 6 bases and J by 3 bases, leaving 14 bases between them. The germline V gene has CDR1 SNHLY and CDR2 FYNNEI. The CDR3 loop spans 14 amino acids. CDR3 in DNA: TGTGCCAGCAGAAACCAGGGGAATGACTATGGCTACACCTTC. It yields the protein CASRNQGNDYGYTF. The full variable domain, completed using reference TRBV2 and TRBJ1-2, is EPEVTQTPSHQVTQMGQEVILRCVPISNHLYFYWYRQILGQKVEFLVSFYNNEISEKSEIFDDQFSVERPDGSNFTLKIRSTKLEDSAMYFCASRNQGNDYGYTFGSGTRLTVV.

V and J are TRBV14 and TRBJ2-1; TRBD2 might be the D (5 bases). The CDR3 is 17 amino acids. The V end was cut by 1 base, the J end by 3 bases, with 16 bases between. Germline-derived CDR1 and CDR2 are SGHDN and FVKESK. The CDR3 reads CASSQVRASRDYNEQFF. CDR3 nucleotide sequence: TGTGCCAGCAGCCAAGTACGGGCTAGCCGAGACTACAATGAGCAGTTCTTC. The variable domain in full, completed from reference TRBV14 and TRBJ2-1, reads EAGVTQFPSHSVIEKGQTVTLRCDPISGHDNLYWYRRVMGKEIKFLLHFVKESKQDESGMPNNRFLAERTGGTYSTLKVQPAELEDSGVYFCASSQVRASRDYNEQFFGPGTRLTVL.

Concerning this clone itself: Additional DNA sequences in this sample encode the identical CDR3. The V gene is TRBV2, the J gene TRBJ1-6; D perhaps matches TRBD1 (6 bases). The CDR3 loop spans 15 amino acids. In germline, CDR1 is SNHLY, CDR2 FYNNEI. Trimming pared 7 bases from V and 7 bases from J, leaving 17 bases between. This chain's CDR3 is CASKTVPGANSPLHF. The CDR3 DNA is TGTGCCAGCAAGACGGTACCAGGGGCGAATTCACCCCTCCACTTT.

On this clone: At one end, the junction sequence differs from germline, possibly due to a read error. This chain uses TRBV6-1 with TRBJ2-1, with 9 bases identical to TRBD1. Germline V CDR1 and CDR2: MNHNS, SASEGT. This CDR3 is 16 amino acids long. The CDR3 sequence: CASSEVPGQGIDEQFF. In DNA, the CDR3 is TGTGCCAGCAGCGAAGTACCGGGACAGGGTATCGATGAGCAGTTCTTC.

V is TRBV4-1 and J is TRBJ2-7, with unresolved D. The V end was cut by 2 bases, the J end by 3 bases, with 14 bases between. This CDR3 has 15 residues. Germline assignment: CDR1 MGHRA and CDR2 YSYEKL. The CDR3 reads CASSQSTGSLYEQYF. In nucleotides, the CDR3 is TGCGCCAGCAGCCAATCCACCGGGTCCCTCTACGAGCAGTACTTC.

This clone was picked up one time. The genes are TRBV7-2 and TRBJ2-3; weak D call: TRBD2 (5 bases). The CDR3 contains 13 residues. Germline CDR1 is SGHTA and CDR2 is FQGNSA. V was shortened by 5 bases and J by 8 bases, with 14 bases between the two germline ends. CDR3 region: CASSRPEVGTQYF. The CDR3 DNA reads TGTGCCAGCAGCCGACCGGAGGTGGGTACGCAGTATTTT.

This chain connects TRBV9 to TRBJ1-2; TRBD1 aligns across 7 bases. V was clipped by 0 bases and J by 1 base; unmatched bases: 3. The CDR3 has 15 amino acids. Germline V gives CDR1 SGDLS, CDR2 YYNGEE. The CDR3 region has the DNA TGTGCCAGCAGCGTAGCGGGACAGAGTAACTATGGCTACACCTTC. Translated, it gives CASSVAGQSNYGYTF. The variable domain in full, completed from reference TRBV9 and TRBJ1-2, reads DSGVTQTPKHLITATGQRVTLRCSPRSGDLSVYWYQQSLDQGLQFLIQYYNGEERAKGNILERFSAQQFPDLHSELNLSSLELGDSALYFCASSVAGQSNYGYTFGSGTRLTVV.

This sequence joins TRBV19 and TRBJ1-4; possibly TRBD1 for D (5 bases). Trimming removed 5 bases at V and 8 bases at J, with 15 bases between. CDR1 and CDR2 from the germline V gene are LNHDA and SQIVND (reference sequence). This CDR3 is 14 amino acids long. CDR3 residues: CASSLQGGREKLFF. CDR3 nucleotides: TGTGCCAGTAGTCTTCAGGGAGGCAGGGAAAAACTGTTTTTT.

The chain is built from TRBV6-1 and TRBJ1-1, with TRBD1 matching 8 bases. The CDR3 extends over 15 amino acids. The V gene end was trimmed by 2 bases and the J gene end by 12 bases; junction bases not matched to a gene: 14. Germline V gene lookup returns CDR1 MNHNS and CDR2 SASEGT. CDR3 bases: TGTGCCAGCAGTGAACGGAAACCAGGGGGCCCCGGGACTTTCTTT. Residues: CASSERKPGGPGTFF.

The genes are TRBV9 and TRBJ2-2; TRBD2 matches at 11 bases. Germline CDR1 SGDLS, CDR2 YYNGEE. The CDR3 runs 18 residues. V shed 1 base and J 7 bases; nucleotides not matched to a gene: 12. CDR3 nucleotides: TGTGCCAGCAGCGTAAGGGCCTTAGCGGGGGGGCTCGGCGGGGAGCTGTTTTTT. This translates into CASSVRALAGGLGGELFF.

The V call is TRBV15, the J call TRBJ2-7; D is perhaps TRBD2 (5 bases). The germline V gene has CDR1 LNHNV and CDR2 YYDKDF (reference sequence). The CDR3 spans 14 residues. V was pared by 0 bases and J by 3 bases, with 9 bases between. CDR3 DNA sequence: TGTGCCACCAGCAGAGATCGAGGGTTCTACGAGCAGTACTTC. This translates into CATSRDRGFYEQYF.

This chain links TRBV7-3 with TRBJ2-1; 8 bases line up with TRBD2. The CDR3 has 14 residues. Unmatched junction bases numbered 5, after V lost 2 bases and J lost 8 bases. Germline CDR1 SGHTA, CDR2 FQGTGA. The CDR3 region is CASSLLRGDHEQFF. The CDR3, as DNA: TGTGCCAGCAGCTTACTGCGGGGGGACCATGAGCAGTTCTTC. The full variable domain, its missing parts supplied by reference TRBV7-3 and TRBJ2-1, is GAGVSQTPSNKVTEKGKYVELRCDPISGHTALYWYRQSLGQGPEFLIYFQGTGAADDSGLPNDRFFAVRPEGSVSTLKIQRTERGDSAVYLCASSLLRGDHEQFFGPGTRLTVL.

The chain carries TRBV28 and TRBJ1-6; tentative D call: TRBD1 (6 bases). This CDR3 is built from 13 residues. V lost 6 bases and J 10 bases, leaving 13 bases between the germline ends. The germline V gene encodes CDR1 MDHEN and CDR2 SYDVKM. CDR3 DNA: TGTGCCAGCAGCCCCGGACAGCGATCACCCCTCCACTTT. It codes for CASSPGQRSPLHF.

This rearrangement joins TRBV5-1 to TRBJ1-6; tentatively, D is TRBD1 (5 bases). Trimming left V 4 bases short and J 8 bases short, with 13 bases between. Germline lookup yields CDR1 SGHRS and CDR2 YFSETQ. CDR3 size: 14 residues. CDR3 coding DNA: TGCGCCAGCAGCGTCCGGGACTCGGATTCACCCCTCCACTTT. Its protein is CASSVRDSDSPLHF.

The chain links TRBV5-4 to TRBJ2-2, with D perhaps matching TRBD2 (7 bases). CDR3 length: 15 amino acids. Germline lookup yields CDR1 SGHNT and CDR2 YYREEE (reference sequence). Trimming stripped 0 bases from V and 6 bases from J, with 12 bases between. CDR3 nucleotide sequence: TGTGCCAGCAGCTTGGGCGGGGGCCATGCCGGGGAGCTGTTTTTT. Translating it yields CASSLGGGHAGELFF.

This rearrangement joins TRBV19 to TRBJ1-1; TRBD1 matches at 8 bases. CDR3 length: 13 residues. With 8 bases clipped from V and 0 bases from J, the junction kept 2 bases outside the gene matches. Germline CDR1 LNHDA, CDR2 SQIVND (reference sequence). The CDR3 loop is CASWDRLNTEAFF. CDR3 bases: TGTGCCAGTTGGGACAGGTTGAACACTGAAGCTTTCTTT.

The chain employs TRBV7-4 and TRBJ2-7; 9 bases map to TRBD1. Trimming at V came to 4 bases and at J to 5 bases, leaving 12 bases not matched to a gene. The germline gives CDR1 SGHVT, CDR2 SQSDAQ. This CDR3 region has 16 residues. DNA for the CDR3: TGTGCCAGCAGCTCCACTAAGCCTCGACAGGGGGACGAGCAGTACTTC. Translating it yields CASSSTKPRQGDEQYF.

This CDR3 reads CASSLEPSGGPSDTQYF. The CDR3 nucleotides read TGTGCCAGCAGCTTAGAGCCTAGCGGGGGGCCGTCAGATACGCAGTATTTT. The chain is built from TRBV7-2 and TRBJ2-3; TRBD2 aligns across 11 bases. The CDR3 extends over 17 amino acids. The V segment lost 1 base and the J segment 4 bases; nucleotides outside the gene matches: 7. Germline CDR1 and CDR2: SGHTA and FQGNSA.